This TCR beta chain derives from a study of identical twins. Worth noting for this clonotype: What it recognizes is unknown.

A universal primer site came from template switching; cDNA carried unique molecular identifiers. Via MiXCR, TCRdb re-called the 5' RACE reads, giving one row per CDR3 protein. Among 640,000 or so distinct CDR3 sequences listed, around 6% were seen once. This CDR3 is built from 13 residues. Germline V gene lookup returns CDR1 SGHRS and CDR2 YFSETQ. The V and J ends lost 5 bases and 6 bases, in that order; junction bases with no gene match: 3. The study, taken as a whole, reports: Whereas memory repertoires showed no such difference, abundant cord blood beta clonotypes carried fewer insertions. Among monozygotic twins, out-of-frame TCR alpha sharing exceeded what models predicted.

Source material: naive T cells sorted from blood. The receptor's source is a man between 18 and 29 years old in good health. V usage is TRBV5-1 and J usage is TRBJ2-4, with 9 bases identical to TRBD2. For the CDR3, the DNA is TGCGCCAGCAGTATAGCGGGAGTAAACATTCAGTACTTC. It encodes CASSIAGVNIQYF.